This TCR beta chain is drawn from a study of CD8 T cells in ankylosing spondylitis. The study's findings and limits: It appeared that ankylosing spondylitis blood was characterized by a TCR beta motif of several highly homologous variants. Reportedly, matched ankylosing spondylitis synovial fluid was significantly enriched for disease-linked clones. Clones linked to the disease showed a CD8+ phenotype. They occurred at relatively low frequencies in peripheral blood.

Using quantitative 5'-RACE with molecular barcodes, the authors made TCR beta libraries. TCRdb used MiXCR to reprocess the 5' RACE reads, holding one entry per CDR3 protein. The sample carries fewer than 550,000 distinct CDR3 sequences, roughly 5% recorded once. The table lists this clonotype with many counts. The antigen is unknown. The CDR3 sequence is 16 residues long. In germline, CDR1 is MNHEY, CDR2 SVGAGI. After removal of 4 bases from V and 5 bases from J, the junction contained 14 bases not matched to a gene. This receptor was identified in a male donor with ankylosing spondylitis. The sample was blood, either unsorted or a sorted T cell fraction (not recorded which). The rearrangement links TRBV6-5 to TRBJ2-7; 7 positions match TRBD1. The CDR3 is CASSFNPRDSRDEQYF. The CDR3 nucleotides read TGTGCCAGCAGTTTCAACCCCCGGGACAGCCGGGACGAGCAGTACTTC.